Presented here are 11 T cell receptor beta chains from one specimen sequenced in a study of T cell repertoires in cytomegalovirus infection. MiXCR was run by TCRdb on the reads, yielding one entry per CDR3 protein. The profile shows 90,000 to 120,000 distinct CDR3 sequences, roughly 40% of them singletons. These TCRs' antigens remain unknown. This sample comprised CD8+ T cells from cultured PBMCs, obtained from culture after CMV antigen stimulation. The receptors were sampled from a human donor in good health (CMV status not recorded). Some clones in this sample may be carry-over from other donors' samples.

This clonotype was seen a few times. The chain is built from TRBV7-2 and TRBJ2-2; 8 bases agree with TRBD2. CDR1 SGHTA and CDR2 FQGNSA come from the germline V gene. This CDR3 is built from 18 residues. Trimming at V came to 6 bases and at J to 1 base, leaving 13 bases not matched to a gene. The CDR3 is CASSPSRGTRRNTGELFF. For the CDR3, the DNA is TGTGCCAGCAGTCCCAGCCGGGGGACTAGGAGGAACACCGGGGAGCTGTTTTTT. Supplemented by reference TRBV7-2 and TRBJ2-2, the full variable domain reads GAGVSQSPSNKVTEKGKDVELRCDPISGHTALYWYRQSLGQGLEFLIYFQGNSAPDKSGLPSDRFSAERTGGSVSTLTIQRTQQEDSAVYLCASSPSRGTRRNTGELFFGEGSRLTVL.

This clonotype was picked up a small number of times. The CDR3 loop is CASSRRDRGPYNEQFF. As DNA, the CDR3 is TGTGCCAGCAGTCGCCGGGACAGGGGGCCCTACAATGAGCAGTTCTTC. The rearrangement joins TRBV2 to TRBJ2-1, with 12 bases identical to TRBD1. Per the germline V gene, CDR1 is SNHLY and CDR2 is FYNNEI. V was pared by 5 bases and J by 2 bases, with 4 bases of the junction left unmatched. The CDR3 loop spans 16 amino acids.

This chain uses TRBV7-9 with TRBJ2-3; no reliable D call. V gave up 6 bases and J gave up 5 bases, with 12 bases separating them. Germline V CDR1 and CDR2: SEHNR, FQNEAQ (reference sequence). The CDR3 is made up of 13 amino acids. The CDR3 DNA sequence: TGTGCCAGCAGTTATCGGAGTGGAGATACGCAGTATTTT. It translates to CASSYRSGDTQYF.

This sequence joins TRBV13 and TRBJ2-2; D unresolved. Germline V gene sequence: CDR1 PRHDT, CDR2 FYEKMQ (reference sequence). Trimming pared 7 bases from V and 2 bases from J, leaving 8 bases between. The CDR3 is 13 residues long. The CDR3 sequence is CASTGPNTGELFF. CDR3 sequence (DNA): TGTGCCAGCACCGGGCCAAACACCGGGGAGCTGTTTTTT.

This chain joins TRBV19 and TRBJ2-1, with 11 bases identical to TRBD2. J was trimmed by 4 bases and V by 6 bases; bases with no gene match: 5. CDR1 is LNHDA, CDR2 SQIVND, per germline (reference sequence). The CDR3 is 15 amino acids. The CDR3 sequence is CASSLGTSGYNEQFF. The CDR3 nucleotides are TGTGCCAGTAGCCTCGGGACTAGCGGATACAATGAGCAGTTCTTC.

The chain joins TRBV27 to TRBJ2-1, with unresolved D. CDR3 length: 11 residues. Trimming took off 4 bases at V and 5 bases at J, with 3 bases between the two ends. From germline, CDR1 is MNHEY and CDR2 SMNVEV (reference sequence). The CDR3 nucleotides are TGTGCCAGCAGTTCCGACAATGAGCAGTTCTTC. This encodes CASSSDNEQFF.

The chain employs TRBV28 and TRBJ2-1; perhaps TRBD2 as D (5 bases). Germline lookup yields CDR1 MDHEN and CDR2 SYDVKM. The V end lost 5 bases, the J end lost 1 base, and 15 bases lay between the germline ends. The CDR3 loop spans 16 amino acids. CDR3 residues: CASSPRVGVSYNEQFF. In nucleotides, the CDR3 is TGTGCCAGCAGTCCGAGGGTCGGGGTTTCCTACAATGAGCAGTTCTTC.

The genes are TRBV27 and TRBJ1-6, with D perhaps TRBD1 (5 bases). CDR1 is MNHEY, CDR2 SMNVEV, per germline (reference sequence). The V and J ends lost 2 bases and 7 bases respectively, with 9 bases between them. The CDR3 runs 14 residues. CDR3 in amino acids: CASSLEGRNSPLHF. CDR3 nucleotide sequence: TGTGCCAGCAGTTTAGAGGGGCGGAATTCACCCCTCCACTTT.

The CDR3 coding sequence is TGTGCCAGCAGTTTATTTACTAGCGGGGCGGGTGAGCAGTTCTTC. It codes for CASSLFTSGAGEQFF. This chain joins TRBV27 and TRBJ2-1, with 10 nucleotides matching TRBD2. The germline V gene encodes CDR1 MNHEY and CDR2 SMNVEV (reference sequence). V gave up 1 base and J gave up 9 bases; unmatched junction bases: 6. This CDR3 is 15 amino acids long.

This clonotype was found many times. The chain has TRBV28 and TRBJ1-4; D might be TRBD1 (6 bases). CDR1 and CDR2 from the germline V gene are MDHEN and SYDVKM. Trimming left V 8 bases short and J 7 bases short, with 11 bases between. CDR3 size: 12 residues. CDR3: CASQTGPEKLFF. CDR3 coding DNA: TGTGCCAGCCAGACAGGACCTGAAAAACTGTTTTTT.

This clonotype was seen more than once but under ten times. V usage is TRBV19 and J usage is TRBJ2-1, with 11 positions matching TRBD2. CDR3 length: 15 residues. V lost 6 bases, J lost 3 bases, and 4 bases stayed unmatched. Germline lookup yields CDR1 LNHDA and CDR2 SQIVND (reference sequence). CDR3 loop: CASSLGLADYNEQFF. The CDR3 bases are TGTGCCAGTAGCTTGGGACTAGCGGACTACAATGAGCAGTTCTTC.